The 10 T cell receptor beta chains below come from one sample, sequenced in a study of blood T cell repertoires in COVID-19. TCRdb's table, derived via immunoSEQ multiplex PCR, lists solely in-frame clones and lacks some. The sample has about 83,000 clones, around 86% seen once; the top ten hold approximately 8%. Sequenced sample: peripheral blood. The receptors were sampled from a man aged 45 to 65 with active COVID-19.

The chain has TRBV5-5 and TRBJ2-5; 7 bases agree with TRBD2. V was pared by 4 bases and J by 2 bases, with 5 bases of the junction left unmatched. CDR3 length equals 14 residues. Germline V gene data show CDR1 as SGHKS and CDR2 as YYEKEE (reference sequence). This CDR3 reads CASSAPRGQETQYF. The CDR3 DNA follows: TGTGCCAGCAGCGCACCGCGGGGGCAAGAGACCCAGTACTTC.

The V and J genes are TRBV18 and TRBJ1-4, with 9 bases identical to TRBD1. V dropped 4 bases and J dropped 6; count of bases not matched to a gene: 6. The V gene's germline CDR1 is KGHSH and CDR2 LQKENI. This CDR3 comprises 15 residues. The CDR3 sequence: CASSRIQGADEKLFF. In nucleotides, the CDR3 is TGTGCCAGCTCACGCATACAGGGGGCGGATGAAAAACTGTTTTTT.

The chain couples TRBV6-2 or TRBV6-3 to TRBJ2-5; TRBD1 is a possible D gene (6 bases). The V end was cut by 5 bases, the J end by 7 bases, with 8 bases between. There are 11 residues in the CDR3. Germline-derived CDR1 and CDR2 are MNHEY and SVGEGT. DNA of the CDR3: TGTGCCAGCAGTCAAGGGGGGACCCAGTACTTC. Its translation is CASSQGGTQYF.

This clone was counted between two and nine times. This sequence joins TRBV2 and TRBJ1-5, with TRBD1 matching over 9 bases. Germline values: CDR1 SNHLY, CDR2 FYNNEI. After removal of 6 bases from V and 11 bases from J, the junction contained 5 bases not matched to a gene. The CDR3 runs to 12 residues. Here the CDR3 reads CASSWDRATQHF. The CDR3, as DNA: TGTGCCAGCAGCTGGGACAGGGCCACCCAGCATTTT.

This rearrangement joins TRBV21-1 to TRBJ2-2; the listed D gene, TRBD2, was not tested against the DNA. TRBV21-1 corresponds to a pseudogene. This CDR3 is 17 amino acids long. CDR3 sequence reads: CASSKALEGPNTGELFF. CDR3 DNA sequence: TGTGCCAGCAGCAAAGCGCTAGAGGGCCCTAACACCGGGGAGCTGTTTTTT.

This sequence joins TRBV28 and TRBJ2-1; 9 bases fit TRBD1. The germline CDR1 and CDR2 sequences are MDHEN and SYDVKM. With 7 bases clipped from V and 7 bases from J, the junction kept 14 bases outside the gene matches. This CDR3 region has 16 residues. CDR3 amino acids: CASTYRVGTGRNEQFF. CDR3 DNA: TGTGCCAGCACCTATCGCGTCGGGACAGGGAGGAATGAGCAGTTCTTC.

This clone was observed once. The chain couples TRBV6-6 to TRBJ2-1; 10 bases are shared with TRBD2. The ends lost 2 bases at V and 6 bases at J; junction bases unmatched: 7. Germline V gives CDR1 MNHNY, CDR2 SVGAGI (reference sequence). The CDR3 loop spans 16 amino acids. The CDR3 DNA is TGTGCCAGCAGTTACCTTGGACTAGCGGAAATCAATGAGCAGTTCTTC. It yields the protein CASSYLGLAEINEQFF.

The chain links TRBV6-6 to TRBJ2-3; 13 bases align to TRBD2. The CDR3 is made up of 16 amino acids. CDR1 is MNHNY and CDR2 is SVGAGI in the germline V gene (reference sequence). V was pared by 4 bases and J by 2 bases, with 3 bases of the junction left unmatched. The CDR3 DNA sequence: TGTGCCAGCAGTTTCACTAGCGGGGGGGTCACAGATACGCAGTATTTT. Translation: CASSFTSGGVTDTQYF.

A note on this clone: At one boundary the junction diverges from the germline segment, which might be a read error. The CDR3 region is CASSINYGYTF. The CDR3 bases are TGTGCCAGTAGTATTAACTACGGCTACACCTTC. This chain links TRBV19 with TRBJ1-2; D uncertain. The length of the CDR3 is 11 residues. Germline CDR1 is LNHDA and CDR2 is SQIVND (reference sequence).

This sequence joins TRBV5-4 and TRBJ2-1; D is unclear. V lost 2 bases and J lost 5, with 2 bases in between. CDR1 and CDR2 from the germline V gene are SGHNT and YYREEE (reference sequence). The CDR3 sequence is 11 residues long. CDR3 residues: CASSFNNEQFF. The CDR3 DNA reads as TGTGCCAGCAGCTTCAACAATGAGCAGTTCTTC. Combining the CDR3 with reference TRBV5-4 and TRBJ2-1 gives the whole variable domain ETGVTQSPTHLIKTRGQQVTLRCSSQSGHNTVSWYQQALGQGPQFIFQYYREEENGRGNFPPRFSGLQFPNYSSELNVNALELDDSALYLCASSFNNEQFFGPGTRLTVL.